This T cell receptor beta chain was recorded in a study of shared clonotypes between healthy human individuals. Germline-derived CDR1 and CDR2 are SSHAT and FNYEAQ (reference sequence). The CDR3 is 15 residues long. About this clone: A read error may account for a junction end that differs from germline.

Clones were read by immunoSEQ multiplex PCR, and TCRdb kept only the in-frame ones, dropping some. The data hold roughly 2.5 million clones, with more than 90% observed a single time. Material: naive CD4+ T cells sorted from blood. Indicated subset: CD45RA+ positively selected. V gene TRBV7-7 combines with J gene TRBJ2-5, with D perhaps TRBD2 (5 bases). The source is a man younger than 35 in good health. The CDR3 nucleotides read TGTGCTAGCAGCTTAGATTCGGGGTACCAAGAGACCCAGTACTTC. This encodes CASSLDSGYQETQYF.